This note documents a single TCR beta chain sequence. The CDR3 length is 13 residues. CDR1 and CDR2 (germline): SQVTM, ANQGSEA. With 4 bases removed from V and 8 bases from J, the gap between germline ends came to 14 bases. In the study's own analysis: Using reference gene primer amplification, nucleated cell counts were estimated. Profiled with immunoSEQ multiplex PCR; TCRdb holds only in-frame clones, not every one. V, J and clone size derive from that table, while D and trimming were established from the DNA sequence. Among about 120,000 clones listed, approximately 85% were seen once. The sample belongs to a study of blood T cell repertoires in COVID-19. Study-level information: Both acute and convalescent COVID-19 samples were obtained from the United States, Italy and Spain. From T cells, B-cell-depleted T cells, or PBMCs came the material, which was cDNA or gDNA.

The sample consisted of peripheral blood. The chain employs TRBV29-1 and TRBJ1-4; D might be TRBD1 (5 bases). This TCR came from a man of 80 years or more with active or convalescent COVID-19. The DNA for the CDR3 is TGCAGCGTTGGAGGGGAGGGAGGCGAAAAACTGTTTTTT. It specifies CSVGGEGGEKLFF. Based on the CDR3 plus reference TRBV29-1 and TRBJ1-4, the full variable domain is SAVISQKPSRDICQRGTSLTIQCQVDSQVTMMFWYRQQPGQSLTLIATANQGSEATYESGFVIDKFPISRPNLTFSTLTVSNMSPEDSSIYLCSVGGEGGEKLFFGSGTQLSVL.